These T cell receptor beta chains were read from a single sample in a study of T cell changes during pregnancy in multiple sclerosis. TCRdb's copy holds only in-frame clones and misses some; the assay was immunoSEQ multiplex PCR. This sample has over 45,000 clones; about 93% occur once, and the top ten carry around 2.5%. The material was CD8+ T cells from peripheral blood mononuclear cells, obtained in the third trimester of pregnancy. The receptors come from a female donor with multiple sclerosis, enrolled in a pregnancy study. The CDR3 runs from the conserved cysteine through the conserved F or W. D genes are given only for firm matches. Expanded clones are given a class, and other clones once, few, many or no size at all.

abundance: once
d_gene: NA
j_gene: TRBJ1-1
v_gene: TRBV4-1
CDR3nt: TGCGCCAGCAGCCAAGGGGAGGCCAGAATGAACACTGAAGCTTTCTTT
CDR3aa: CASSQGEARMNTEAFF

abundance: once
d_gene: NA
j_gene: TRBJ1-4
v_gene: TRBV13
CDR3nt: TGTGCCAGCAGCTTTTGGGGGGGGAATGAAAAACTGTTTTTT
CDR3aa: CASSFWGGNEKLFF

abundance: NA
d_gene: TRBD2
j_gene: TRBJ2-7
v_gene: TRBV4-1
CDR3nt: TGCGCCAGCAGCCAAGATGGCCCTAGCGGGGTCTCCTACGAGCAGTACTTC
CDR3aa: CASSQDGPSGVSYEQYF

abundance: NA
d_gene: NA
j_gene: TRBJ2-7
v_gene: TRBV5-4
CDR3nt: TGTGCCAGCAGCGTCCGGGACAACCACGAGCAGTACTTC
CDR3aa: CASSVRDNHEQYF

abundance: NA
d_gene: NA
j_gene: TRBJ2-7
v_gene: TRBV7-2
CDR3nt: TGTGCCAGCAGCTTTACTCAGGGCACCTACGAGCAGTACTTC
CDR3aa: CASSFTQGTYEQYF

abundance: once
d_gene: NA
j_gene: TRBJ1-5
v_gene: TRBV10-2
CDR3nt: TGCGCCAGCAGTGAAGGTGGGCGCCGCAATCAGCCCCAGCATTTT
CDR3aa: CASSEGGRRNQPQHF

abundance: NA
d_gene: TRBD1
j_gene: TRBJ2-6
v_gene: TRBV10-3
CDR3nt: TGTGCCATCGGCGGGGTAGCGGGACAGGGGTCTGGGGCCAACGTCCTGACTTTC
CDR3aa: CAIGGVAGQGSGANVLTF

abundance: NA
d_gene: TRBD2
j_gene: TRBJ2-1
v_gene: TRBV4-1
CDR3nt: TGCGCCAGCAGCCAAGACGGACTAGCGGGAGGATTTTACAATGAGCAGTTCTTC
CDR3aa: CASSQDGLAGGFYNEQFF

abundance: NA
d_gene: TRBD1
j_gene: TRBJ1-2
v_gene: TRBV27
CDR3nt: TGTGCCAGCAGTCCCCAACAGGGGAAAAAGTATGGCTACACCTTC
CDR3aa: CASSPQQGKKYGYTF

abundance: NA
d_gene: TRBD2
j_gene: TRBJ2-1
v_gene: TRBV6-4
CDR3nt: TGTGCCAGCAGTGACCGACTAGCGGGGCCCTGGGAGCAGTTCTTC
CDR3aa: CASSDRLAGPWEQFF

abundance: NA
d_gene: TRBD2
j_gene: TRBJ2-1
v_gene: TRBV28
CDR3nt: TGTGCCAGCAGTTTGGGGGCGGGAGGGGATGAGCAGTTCTTC
CDR3aa: CASSLGAGGDEQFF

abundance: NA
d_gene: NA
j_gene: TRBJ1-1
v_gene: TRBV30
CDR3nt: TGTGCCTGGAGGAAAACAGGGCTTCGAGCTTTCTTT
CDR3aa: CAWRKTGLRAFF

abundance: NA
d_gene: TRBD2
j_gene: TRBJ2-3
v_gene: TRBV29-1
CDR3nt: TGCAGCACCACCACGGGAGGGGGCACAGATACGCAGTATTTT
CDR3aa: CSTTTGGGTDTQYF

abundance: once
d_gene: NA
j_gene: TRBJ2-1
v_gene: TRBV29-1
CDR3nt: TGCAGCGCCGAGGGGGTCCCGAGCTCCTACAATGAGCAGTTCTTC
CDR3aa: CSAEGVPSSYNEQFF

abundance: NA
d_gene: NA
j_gene: TRBJ1-2
v_gene: TRBV14
CDR3nt: TGTGCCAGCAGCCCTCGAAGGAAGGGGACAAACTATGGCTACACCTTC
CDR3aa: CASSPRRKGTNYGYTF

abundance: NA
d_gene: NA
j_gene: TRBJ2-3
v_gene: TRBV5-4
CDR3nt: TGTGCCAGCAGCAAATTAGCGCCCCCCGCAGATACGCAGTATTTT
CDR3aa: CASSKLAPPADTQYF

abundance: NA
d_gene: TRBD1
j_gene: TRBJ2-2
v_gene: TRBV29-1
CDR3nt: TGCAGCGTTGACCCCCTAGGACAGGGGGCCGCCGGGGAGCTGTTTTTT
CDR3aa: CSVDPLGQGAAGELFF

abundance: few
d_gene: NA
j_gene: TRBJ1-1
v_gene: TRBV4-1
CDR3nt: TGCGCCAGCAGCCAAGAGGGAGGGACAAGTGAAGCTTTCTTT
CDR3aa: CASSQEGGTSEAFF

abundance: NA
d_gene: TRBD1
j_gene: TRBJ2-7
v_gene: TRBV27
CDR3nt: TGTGCCAGCATCCCCTGGGGGACAGGGGTGGGCGAGCAGTACTTC
CDR3aa: CASIPWGTGVGEQYF

abundance: NA
d_gene: TRBD2
j_gene: TRBJ2-5
v_gene: TRBV27
CDR3nt: TGTGCCAGCAGTTCCCGGGAGGGAGAGACCCAGTACTTC
CDR3aa: CASSSREGETQYF

abundance: NA
d_gene: NA
j_gene: TRBJ2-5
v_gene: TRBV6-5
CDR3nt: TGTGCCAGCAGTCACGGGGTCCACGAGACCCAGTACTTC
CDR3aa: CASSHGVHETQYF

abundance: NA
d_gene: NA
j_gene: TRBJ2-2
v_gene: TRBV5-1
CDR3nt: TGCGCCAGCACGAGTGGCGGGGAGCTGTTTTTT
CDR3aa: CASTSGGELFF